One and the same sample provided the 32 T cell receptor beta chains below, sequenced in a study of blood T cell repertoires in COVID-19. Assay: immunoSEQ multiplex PCR; the TCRdb copy retains only in-frame clones and omits some. The sample carries around 230,000 clones, 87% recorded once. The source material was peripheral blood. All receptors derive from a man aged 55 to 70 who had recovered from COVID-19.

This rearrangement joins TRBV11-2 to TRBJ2-1; unclear D gene. The germline V gene encodes CDR1 SGHAT and CDR2 FQNNGV. V lost 3 bases, J lost 8 bases, and 14 bases lay in between. The CDR3 is made up of 14 amino acids. In nucleotides, the CDR3 is TGTGCCAGCAGCTTTACTGTGGTTTCCGATGAGCAGTTCTTC. Translation gives CASSFTVVSDEQFF.

This clone was found once. The chain is built from TRBV27 and TRBJ1-6, with D possibly being TRBD1 (5 bases). CDR1 MNHEY and CDR2 SMNVEV come from the germline V gene (reference sequence). V was cut by 3 bases and J by 9 bases, with 12 bases left in between. The CDR3 has 14 residues. The CDR3 DNA reads as TGTGCCAGCAGTTTCGGGGGGGAGGGTTCACCCCTCCACTTT. Protein: CASSFGGEGSPLHF.

This chain links TRBV10-3 with TRBJ1-1; TRBD1 agrees at 7 bases. The junction had 5 bases not matched to a gene; V was cut back by 6 bases and J by 4 bases. This CDR3 has 13 amino acids. Germline V gene lookup returns CDR1 ENHRY and CDR2 SYGVKD. The CDR3 nucleotides read TGTGCCATCAGCTGGGACAGTTCCACTGAAGCTTTCTTT. Its protein product is CAISWDSSTEAFF.

The rearrangement links TRBV11-2 to TRBJ2-3, with 12 bases matching TRBD2. This CDR3 has 16 residues. J was trimmed by 1 base and V by 4 bases; bases with no gene match: 3. Germline-derived CDR1 and CDR2 are SGHAT and FQNNGV. This chain's CDR3 is CASSSRLAGGTDTQYF. CDR3 nucleotides: TGTGCCAGCAGCTCCCGACTAGCGGGGGGCACAGATACGCAGTATTTT.

The chain employs TRBV19 and TRBJ2-7; D not certain. Germline CDR1 is LNHDA and CDR2 is SQIVND (reference sequence). V lost 5 bases and J 6 bases, leaving 14 bases between the germline ends. The CDR3 is made up of 13 amino acids. CDR3 loop: CASSFSPSGEQYV. Here the CDR3 DNA reads TGTGCCAGTAGTTTCAGCCCATCGGGCGAGCAGTACGTC.

This chain links TRBV18 with TRBJ2-5; D call uncertain. CDR1 and CDR2 (germline): KGHSH, LQKENI. The length of the CDR3 is 13 residues. Deletions cut 3 bases from V and 5 bases from J, with 10 bases between. The CDR3 DNA reads TGTGCCAGCTCACCCCACGTACGGGAGACCCAGTACTTC. Amino acid sequence: CASSPHVRETQYF.

This chain joins TRBV9 and TRBJ2-3; 8 bases align to TRBD2. The J segment lost 1 base and the V segment lost 2 bases, leaving 3 bases of the junction unmatched. CDR1 and CDR2 from the germline V gene are SGDLS and YYNGEE. CDR3 length: 15 residues. The CDR3 region has the DNA TGTGCCAGCAGCGTCGGGGGGGCGCGCACAGATACGCAGTATTTT. Amino acid sequence: CASSVGGARTDTQYF.

The chain links TRBV9 to TRBJ2-1; 8 bases align to TRBD1. CDR3 length equals 16 residues. J gave up 6 bases and V 4 bases, and 12 bases lay outside the gene matches. Looked up from germline, CDR1 is SGDLS and CDR2 is YYNGEE. CDR3 DNA: TGTGCCAGCAGCCGATCAGGGGGCAATCCTCGCAATGAGCAGTTCTTC. It translates to CASSRSGGNPRNEQFF.

This chain joins TRBV11-2 and TRBJ2-5, with 11 bases aligning to TRBD2. The CDR3 is made up of 15 amino acids. The trim removed 5 bases at V and 4 bases at J, leaving 6 bases unmatched. Germline CDR1 reads SGHAT; CDR2 reads FQNNGV. CDR3 nucleotide sequence: TGTGCCAGCAGCCCAGGGACTAGCGGAGGAGAGACCCAGTACTTC. It translates to CASSPGTSGGETQYF.

This clone appeared once. The V gene is TRBV7-9, the J gene TRBJ1-6, with 8 bases aligning to TRBD1. This CDR3 contains 16 residues. With 1 base clipped from V and 5 bases from J, the junction kept 4 bases outside the gene matches. Germline CDR1 is SEHNR and CDR2 is FQNEAQ (reference sequence). CDR3 protein: CASSLGQTGDNSPLHF. CDR3 DNA sequence: TGTGCCAGCAGCTTAGGACAGACAGGGGATAATTCACCCCTCCACTTT.

This chain joins TRBV9 and TRBJ1-4; TRBD1 matches at 8 bases. The CDR3 consists of 15 residues. Germline V lookup: CDR1 SGDLS, CDR2 YYNGEE. V was clipped by 2 bases and J by 5 bases; unmatched bases: 5. The CDR3 DNA follows: TGTGCCAGCAGCGTGACCGGGACAGGAAATGAAAAACTGTTTTTT. Translating gives CASSVTGTGNEKLFF.

The chain couples TRBV19 to TRBJ1-5, with 9 bases that match TRBD1. V shed 5 bases and J 4 bases; nucleotides not matched to a gene: 6. This CDR3 contains 15 residues. CDR1 is LNHDA and CDR2 is SQIVND in the germline V gene (reference sequence). CDR3: CASSSGTGINQPQHF. The DNA for the CDR3 is TGTGCCAGTAGTTCCGGGACAGGGATTAATCAGCCCCAGCATTTT.

This chain joins TRBV6-6 and TRBJ2-7; 9 nucleotides line up with TRBD1. The V gene's germline CDR1 is MNHNY and CDR2 SVGAGI (reference sequence). The CDR3 totals 14 residues. The trim removed 7 bases at V and 1 base at J, leaving 5 bases unmatched. The CDR3 region is CASIKQGASYEQYF. In DNA, the CDR3 is TGTGCCAGCATTAAACAGGGGGCGTCCTACGAGCAGTACTTC.

This CDR3 reads CASSSYHTGTSPYNEQFF. CDR3 coding DNA: TGTGCCAGCAGCTCATACCACACCGGGACTAGCCCTTACAATGAGCAGTTCTTC. The V gene is TRBV7-9, the J gene TRBJ2-1; 9 bases map to TRBD2. The CDR3 is made up of 18 amino acids. Germline V CDR1 and CDR2: SEHNR, FQNEAQ (reference sequence). V lost 4 bases to trimming and J lost 4 bases; unmatched junction nucleotides: 14.

The chain carries TRBV27 and TRBJ2-1; tentatively, D is TRBD2 (6 bases). V shed 10 bases and J shed 7 bases, with 17 bases lying between them. The CDR3 totals 13 residues. CDR1 MNHEY and CDR2 SMNVEV come from the germline V gene (reference sequence). The CDR3 spells CATASAGWNEQFF. The CDR3 DNA reads TGTGCCACCGCCTCCGCGGGGTGGAATGAGCAGTTCTTC.

This chain joins TRBV5-1 and TRBJ2-7, with TRBD1 matching over 8 bases. The CDR3 runs 15 residues. Germline V gene data show CDR1 as SGHRS and CDR2 as YFSETQ. Trimming took 2 bases from V and 4 from J; bases not matched to a gene: 8. The CDR3 DNA reads as TGCGCCAGCAGCTTAACAGGGGGTAGCGGTTACGAGCAGTACTTC. Residues: CASSLTGGSGYEQYF.

The chain uses TRBV29-1 and TRBJ1-3; 7 bases match TRBD1. Germline V CDR1 and CDR2: SQVTM, ANQGSEA. The length of the CDR3 is 13 residues. Trimming removed 6 bases from V and 4 bases from J; junction bases left unmatched: 6. Here the CDR3 reads CSVEGALGNTIYF. CDR3 nucleotide sequence: TGCAGCGTAGAGGGGGCGTTGGGAAACACCATATATTTT.

This clone was found once. This sequence joins TRBV27 and TRBJ2-7, with a tentative D call TRBD1 (6 bases). The germline V gene encodes CDR1 MNHEY and CDR2 SMNVEV (reference sequence). V was clipped by 4 bases and J by 2 bases, with 12 bases between them. This CDR3 has 14 amino acids. The CDR3 here is CASSSGQSAYEQYF. DNA for the CDR3: TGTGCCAGCAGTTCCGGACAGTCGGCCTACGAGCAGTACTTC.

The CDR3 here is CASKGLAGYNEQFF. Written as DNA, the CDR3 is TGTGCCAGTAAGGGACTAGCGGGATACAATGAGCAGTTCTTC. The rearrangement joins TRBV27 to TRBJ2-1; 13 nucleotides align to TRBD2. The CDR3 runs to 14 residues. V trimming: 9 bases; J trimming: 4 bases; junction bases outside the gene matches: 3. Germline V gene data show CDR1 as MNHEY and CDR2 as SMNVEV (reference sequence).

The chain is built from TRBV10-3 and TRBJ1-4; weak D call: TRBD1 (5 bases). Germline V lookup: CDR1 ENHRY, CDR2 SYGVKD. Trimming shortened V by 3 bases and J by 6 bases, and 8 bases separated the two germline ends. CDR3 length: 13 residues. The CDR3 nucleotides read TGTGCCATCAGTGACAGGGAACATGAAAAACTGTTTTTT. Translation gives CAISDREHEKLFF.

Comments on this clone: The identical CDR3 is also encoded by other nucleotide sequences in the sample. The rearrangement joins TRBV3-1 (or the pseudogene TRBV3-2) to TRBJ2-1; no clear D gene. The CDR3 spans 14 residues. The ends were cut back, 1 base at V and 2 bases at J, with 6 bases in the middle. Germline V gene data show CDR1 as LGHDT and CDR2 as YNNKEL (reference sequence). CDR3: CASSQAGAYNEQFF. The CDR3 region has the DNA TGTGCCAGCAGCCAAGCAGGTGCCTACAATGAGCAGTTCTTC.

This sequence joins TRBV18 and TRBJ1-6; TRBD1 aligns across 7 bases. Per germline, CDR1 KGHSH and CDR2 LQKENI. This CDR3 comprises 15 residues. Losses at the gene ends were 5 bases for V and 7 bases for J; bases not matched to a gene: 8. Here the CDR3 reads CASSSQGLGNSPLHF. CDR3 DNA: TGTGCCAGCTCATCACAGGGGCTAGGGAATTCACCCCTCCACTTT.

CDR3: CASTPYGNSPLHF. The CDR3 DNA reads as TGTGCCAGCACCCCCTACGGGAATTCACCCCTCCACTTT. The chain joins TRBV7-9 to TRBJ1-6; D ambiguous. Germline-derived CDR1 and CDR2 are SEHNR and FQNEAQ (reference sequence). CDR3 size: 13 residues. V was shortened by 7 bases and J by 7 bases, with 11 bases between the two germline ends.

V usage is TRBV5-6 and J usage is TRBJ2-2, with 8 bases aligning to TRBD1. After removal of 0 bases from V and 4 bases from J, the junction contained 8 bases not matched to a gene. CDR1 is SGHDT, CDR2 YYEEEE, per germline. The CDR3 has 17 amino acids. CDR3 sequence (DNA): TGTGCCAGCAGCTTGGGGCCTTACAGGGGGATCACCGGGGAGCTGTTTTTT. Residues: CASSLGPYRGITGELFF.

This clone showed up just once. V is TRBV12-5 and J is TRBJ2-1, with unresolved D. Trimming removed 5 bases at V and 3 bases at J, with 14 bases between. Germline V gene lookup returns CDR1 LGHNT and CDR2 FRNRAP. The CDR3 contains 15 residues. In nucleotides, the CDR3 is TGTGCTAGTGGTCCCCCGTTGGCAAACTACAATGAGCAGTTCTTC. This gives the protein CASGPPLANYNEQFF. The variable domain in full, completed from reference TRBV12-5 and TRBJ2-1, reads DARVTQTPRHKVTEMGQEVTMRCQPILGHNTVFWYRQTMMQGLELLAYFRNRAPLDDSGMPKDRFSAEMPDATLATLKIQPSEPRDSAVYFCASGPPLANYNEQFFGPGTRLTVL.

The chain carries TRBV25-1 and TRBJ1-4; D is uncertain. V was cut by 3 bases and J by 7 bases, with 9 bases left in between. Germline-derived CDR1 and CDR2 are MGHDK and SYGVNS. The CDR3 covers 13 residues. The CDR3 spells CASSDQVTEKLFF. The DNA for the CDR3 is TGTGCCAGCAGTGACCAGGTGACTGAAAAACTGTTTTTT.

The chain is built from TRBV3-1 (or the pseudogene TRBV3-2) and TRBJ2-3, with TRBD2 identical over 12 bases. Germline V gene data show CDR1 as LGHDT and CDR2 as YNNKEL (reference sequence). This CDR3 has 16 amino acids. Unmatched junction bases numbered 4, after V lost 4 bases and J lost 2 bases. In DNA, the CDR3 is TGTGCCAGCAGCCGAAGGACTAGCGGGGACACAGATACGCAGTATTTT. It specifies CASSRRTSGDTDTQYF.

In this sample, this clone turned up a few times. CDR3 region: CASSGRDNSYEQYV. As DNA, the CDR3 is TGTGCCAGCAGCGGACGGGACAACTCCTACGAGCAGTACGTC. The chain is built from TRBV7-9 and TRBJ2-7, with a tentative D call TRBD1 (6 bases). Trimming removed 5 bases at V and 0 bases at J, with 11 bases between. The CDR3 is 14 amino acids. The V gene's germline CDR1 is SEHNR and CDR2 FQNEAQ (reference sequence).

This chain joins TRBV28 and TRBJ1-1, with D possibly matching TRBD1 (5 bases). Per the germline V gene, CDR1 is MDHEN and CDR2 is SYDVKM. CDR3 length: 14 residues. V gave up 6 bases and J gave up 5 bases, with 16 bases separating them. CDR3 sequence: CASRPGGVRTEAFF. The CDR3 DNA follows: TGTGCCAGCAGACCCGGAGGGGTAAGGACTGAAGCTTTCTTT.

The chain uses TRBV7-9 and TRBJ1-4; D is perhaps TRBD1 (6 bases). CDR3 length equals 14 residues. Trimming took off 2 bases at V and 8 bases at J, with 12 bases between the two ends. From germline, CDR1 is SEHNR and CDR2 FQNEAQ (reference sequence). The CDR3 protein is CASSLSTGLEKLFF. Written as DNA, the CDR3 is TGTGCCAGCAGCTTATCAACAGGGTTGGAAAAACTGTTTTTT.

The chain has TRBV24-1 and TRBJ2-3, with D maybe TRBD2 (5 bases). The CDR3 has 13 residues. Per the germline V gene, CDR1 is KGHDR and CDR2 is SFDVKD. Between the trimmed V and J ends, which lost 0 bases and 10 bases, there was a span of 10 bases. This CDR3 reads CATSDLFGNAQYF. The DNA for the CDR3 is TGTGCCACCAGTGATTTGTTCGGGAACGCGCAGTATTTT.

This clone was counted a few times. The chain employs TRBV6-6 and TRBJ1-2; D is unresolved. Germline CDR1 and CDR2: MNHNY and SVGAGI (reference sequence). V was cut by 5 bases and J by 2 bases, with 6 bases left in between. The CDR3 runs 12 residues. CDR3 region: CASSDGNYGYTF. The CDR3 DNA is TGTGCCAGCAGTGACGGGAACTATGGCTACACCTTC.